This T cell receptor (beta chain) was captured by sequencing in a study of Graves' ophthalmopathy and Graves' hyperthyroidism. Looked up from germline, CDR1 is SEHNR and CDR2 is FQNEAQ (reference sequence). The CDR3 contains 15 residues. Turning to this clonotype: The junction departs from the called germline gene at one end, perhaps through a read error.

Amplification targeted the TCR beta CDR3 regions, with RNA transcripts as the source material. Second-round multiplex PCR came after a first-round RT-PCR that employed HTBI primers. TCRdb used MiXCR to reprocess the multiplex PCR reads, holding one entry per CDR3 protein. The table lists some 350,000 distinct CDR3 sequences, about a sixth of them singletons, with 2% to 3% in the top ten. The chain employs TRBV7-9 and TRBJ2-2, with D possibly being TRBD2 (5 bases). The specimen was peripheral blood. The sequence derives from an adult woman with stable Graves' hyperthyroidism. The DNA of the CDR3 is TGTGCCAGCAGCTTGTTGGAGCTAAACACCGGGGAGCTGTGTTTT. It yields the protein CASSLLELNTGELCF.